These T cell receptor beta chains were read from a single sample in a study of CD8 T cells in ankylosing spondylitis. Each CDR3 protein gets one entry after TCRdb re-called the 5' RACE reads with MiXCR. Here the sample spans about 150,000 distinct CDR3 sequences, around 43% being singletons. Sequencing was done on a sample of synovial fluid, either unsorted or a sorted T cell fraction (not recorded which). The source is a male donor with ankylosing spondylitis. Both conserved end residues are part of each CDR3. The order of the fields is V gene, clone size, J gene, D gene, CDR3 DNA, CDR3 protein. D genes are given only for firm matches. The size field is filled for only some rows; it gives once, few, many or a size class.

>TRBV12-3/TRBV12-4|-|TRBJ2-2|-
TGTGCCAGCAGTTTTGGGGACTCATGGGCCACCGGGGAGCTGTTTTTT
CASSFGDSWATGELFF
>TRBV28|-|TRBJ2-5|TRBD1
TGTGCCACCATCAGGGGGAGATATTTCGGAGAGACCCAGTACTTC
CATIRGRYFGETQYF
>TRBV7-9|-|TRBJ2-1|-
TGTGCCAGCAGCTGGCTTGAAGACTGGTACAATGAGCAGTTCTTC
CASSWLEDWYNEQFF
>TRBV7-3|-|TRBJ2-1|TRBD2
TGTGCCAGCAGCCCTAAAGGGGTTGCGGGAGCCTACAATGAGCAGTTCTTC
CASSPKGVAGAYNEQFF
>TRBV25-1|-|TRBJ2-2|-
TGTGCCACGTCACAGGAAAACACCGGGGAGCTGTTTTTT
CATSQENTGELFF
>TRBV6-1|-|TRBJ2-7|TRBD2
TGTGCCAGCAGCGGGGGGTTAGGCTCCTACGAGCAGTACTTC
CASSGGLGSYEQYF
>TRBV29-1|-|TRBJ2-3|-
TGCAGCGTTGCGGGGTTTGAGGGCGGCGGGGATACGCAGTATTTT
CSVAGFEGGGDTQYF
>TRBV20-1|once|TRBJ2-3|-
TGCAGTGCTAGAGTAGTTGGAAACACAGATACGCAGTATTTT
CSARVVGNTDTQYF
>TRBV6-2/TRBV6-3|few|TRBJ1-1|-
TGTGCCAGCATAGGGGACTTGAACACTGAAGCTTTCTTT
CASIGDLNTEAFF
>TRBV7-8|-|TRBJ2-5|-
TGTGCCAGCAGCTTGTTAGCGGACCAAGAGACCCAGTACTTC
CASSLLADQETQYF
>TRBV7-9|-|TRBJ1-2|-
TGTGCCAGCAGCTTGTTTTATGGCTACACCTTC
CASSLFYGYTF
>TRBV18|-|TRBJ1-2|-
TGTGCCAGCTCACCGCTCATTGGGTATGGCTACACCTTC
CASSPLIGYGYTF
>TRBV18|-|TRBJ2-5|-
TGTGCCAGCTCACTCGACCTGGTCGAGACCCAGTACTTC
CASSLDLVETQYF
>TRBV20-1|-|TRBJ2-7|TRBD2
TGCAGTGCCGTAGACGGGACTAGCGGACAACACTCCTACGAGCAGTACTTC
CSAVDGTSGQHSYEQYF
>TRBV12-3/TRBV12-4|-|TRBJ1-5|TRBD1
TGTGCCAGCAGCCTGACAGGGGGTCATGGCAATCAGCCCCAGCATTTT
CASSLTGGHGNQPQHF
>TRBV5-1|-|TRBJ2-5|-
TGCGCCAGCAGCTTAATCGGCGACCAAGAGACCCAGTACTTC
CASSLIGDQETQYF
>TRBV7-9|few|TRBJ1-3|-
TGTGCCAGCAGCGGCTCACATGGACCCTCTGGAAACACCATATATTTT
CASSGSHGPSGNTIYF
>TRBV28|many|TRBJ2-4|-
TGTGCCAGCACCTTGGAAAACATTCAGTACTTC
CASTLENIQYF
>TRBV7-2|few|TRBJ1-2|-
TGTGCCAGCAGCTTAGCATCGGGGTACAGCTATGGCTACACCTTC
CASSLASGYSYGYTF
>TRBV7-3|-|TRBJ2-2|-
TGTGCCAGCAGCTTCCCCCCGGGAGAGCTGTTTTTT
CASSFPPGELFF
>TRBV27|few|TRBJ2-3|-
TGTGCCAGCAATGGTTTCCAGGCCGCAGATACGCAGTATTTT
CASNGFQAADTQYF
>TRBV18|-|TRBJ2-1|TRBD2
TGTGCCAGCTCATCCCAAGGACTAGCGGGAGGGAGCAATGAGCAGTTCTTC
CASSSQGLAGGSNEQFF
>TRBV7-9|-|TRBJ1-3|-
TGTGCCAGCAGCTTGATGATCTCTGGAAACACCATATATTTT
CASSLMISGNTIYF
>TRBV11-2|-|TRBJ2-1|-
TGTGCCAGCAGCTTGGAGCACAATGAGCAGTTCTTC
CASSLEHNEQFF
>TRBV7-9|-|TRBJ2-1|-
TGTGCCAGCGAGCCCATTTCCTACAATGAGCAGTTCTTC
CASEPISYNEQFF
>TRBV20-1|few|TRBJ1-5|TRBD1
TGCAGTGCTAGCATCTCCTCCAGGGGGGTCAATCAGCCCCAGCATTTT
CSASISSRGVNQPQHF
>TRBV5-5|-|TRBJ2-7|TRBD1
TGTGCCAGCAGCTTCGGGCTCCTCGGACAGGGTATTGACGAGCAGTACTTC
CASSFGLLGQGIDEQYF
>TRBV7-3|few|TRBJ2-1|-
TGTGCCAGCAGCTTAGACCCCCCAGGCCATGAGCAGTTCTTC
CASSLDPPGHEQFF
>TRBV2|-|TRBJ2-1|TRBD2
TGTGCCAGCAGGACCCGTAGCGGGGGGGGTTACAATGAGCAGTTCTTC
CASRTRSGGGYNEQFF
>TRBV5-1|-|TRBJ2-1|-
TGCGCCAGCAGCTCCCCCGCTGGCGGGGGCTTCCCGGGCTCCTACAATGAGCAGTTCTTC
CASSSPAGGGFPGSYNEQFF
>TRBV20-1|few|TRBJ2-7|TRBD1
TGCAGTGCTAGAGAAACCCTCGGGACAGGGAAGACCTACGAGCAGTACTTC
CSARETLGTGKTYEQYF
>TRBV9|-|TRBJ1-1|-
TGTGCCAGCAGCCCCCTCGAGACACCTATGGCTGAAGCTTTCTTT
CASSPLETPMAEAFF
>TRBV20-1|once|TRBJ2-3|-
TGCAGTGCTAGAGATCCGACCCATGTGGGCACAGATACGCAGTATTTT
CSARDPTHVGTDTQYF
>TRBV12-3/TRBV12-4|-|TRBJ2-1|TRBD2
TGTGCCAGCAGTTTTTCAACTAGCGGACATATCTACAATGAGCAGTTCTTC
CASSFSTSGHIYNEQFF
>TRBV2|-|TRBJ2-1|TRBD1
TGTGCCAGCAGTGATCCGCAAAATGGACAGGGGGCTGGGGGGCAGTTCTTC
CASSDPQNGQGAGGQFF
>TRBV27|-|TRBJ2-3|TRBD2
TGTGCCAGCAGTTTATGGGGTAGCGGGGGGGTAACAGATACGCAGTATTTT
CASSLWGSGGVTDTQYF
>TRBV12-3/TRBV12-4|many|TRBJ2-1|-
TGTGCCAGCAGCCCATCGGGTGAGCAGTTCTTC
CASSPSGEQFF
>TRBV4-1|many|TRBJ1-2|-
TGCGCCAGCAGCCTAAGATCGGATTGGGGGGAAGGCTACACCTTC
CASSLRSDWGEGYTF
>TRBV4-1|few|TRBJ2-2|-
TGCGCCAGCAGCCAGGAAAACACCGGGGAGCTGTTTTTT
CASSQENTGELFF
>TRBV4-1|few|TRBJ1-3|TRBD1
TGCGCCAGCAGCTTCAGGACAGGGAACTCTGGAAACACCATATATTTT
CASSFRTGNSGNTIYF
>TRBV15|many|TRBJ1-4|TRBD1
TGTGCCACCAGCAGAGATATCGGGACAGGAGGATTTGAACTGTTTTTT
CATSRDIGTGGFELFF
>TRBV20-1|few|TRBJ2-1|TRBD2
TGCAGTGCTGAGTGGGGACTAGCTCACAATGAGCAGTTCTTC
CSAEWGLAHNEQFF
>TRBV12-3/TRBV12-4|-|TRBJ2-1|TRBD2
TGTGCCAGCAGTTTAAGTATTTCTAGCGGGAGAGGTGGGGATGAGCAGTTCTTC
CASSLSISSGRGGDEQFF
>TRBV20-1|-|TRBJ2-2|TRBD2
TGCAGTGCTAGGGCAAAGCGGGATCCTCTGAACACCGGGGAGCTGTTTTTT
CSARAKRDPLNTGELFF
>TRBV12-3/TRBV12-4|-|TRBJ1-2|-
TGTGCCAGCACCCCTAGTATGGCGTCCTACTATGGCTACACCTTC
CASTPSMASYYGYTF
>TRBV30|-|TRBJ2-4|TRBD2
TGTGCCTCCGAGGGGGCTAGCGGGAGTGAAAACATTCAGTACTTC
CASEGASGSENIQYF
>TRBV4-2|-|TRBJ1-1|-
TGTGCCAGCAGCCAAACCCCCCCGGGAATGAACACTGAAGCTTTCTTT
CASSQTPPGMNTEAFF